The clone carrying this TCR beta chain was counted many times. Antigen specificity is unknown. V was trimmed by 1 base and J by 4 bases, leaving 9 bases between them. Per the germline V gene, CDR1 is SGHNT and CDR2 is YYREEE (reference sequence). The CDR3 sequence is 14 residues long. This sample was included in a study of Graves' ophthalmopathy and Graves' hyperthyroidism. Study-level results: An approximately 84% specificity and roughly 90% sensitivity were achieved by a 13-signature model that separated ophthalmopathy from stable hyperthyroidism.

The sequenced template was RNA, covering the TCR beta CDR3 region. An opening RT-PCR round employed HTBI primers and preceded a second-round multiplex PCR. TCRdb processed the multiplex PCR reads anew with MiXCR; each CDR3 protein has one entry. The table shows around 600,000 distinct CDR3 sequences, with about 41% occurring only once. The study enrolled ophthalmopathy donors with moderate-to-severe activity, CAS ≥3, NOSPECS ≥4 and duration under 3 months. A diagnosis was made from clinical symptoms together with serum thyroxine, TRAb, thyroid ultrasound and orbital computed tomography. The receptor's source is an adult man with Graves' ophthalmopathy. The sequenced sample consisted of peripheral blood. The chain uses TRBV5-4 and TRBJ1-5; D gene uncertain. Here the CDR3 DNA reads TGTGCCAGCAGCTTGTTCGGCCCTAATCAGCCCCAGCATTTT. This codes for CASSLFGPNQPQHF.